This T cell receptor (beta chain) was sequenced during a study of OX40 agonist ivuxolimab in advanced cancers. Study details: At 0.01 to 10 mg/kg, ivuxolimab was administered intravenously to patients every 2 weeks. Patients with prior anti-PD-1, anti-PD-L1 or anti-CTLA-4 therapy were eligible; 40% to 45% had some.

The study, taken as a whole, reports: Some of the lowest clonal expansion was seen in partial responders at 0.1-3.0 mg/kg.

As for this clone: What it binds is unknown.

The data were produced by immunoSEQ multiplex PCR, yet TCRdb's version contains in-frame clones alone and is incomplete. The sample has roughly 18,000 clones, more than 75% seen once. The investigators sampled blood at baseline, at cycle 4 day 1, and at cycle 7 day 1. The CDR3 extends over 11 amino acids. Germline assignment: CDR1 SGHRS and CDR2 YFSETQ. Trimming shortened V by 2 bases and J by 5 bases, and 4 bases separated the two germline ends. The source was CD4+ or CD8+ T cells sorted from blood, collected in a trial of the OX40 agonist ivuxolimab. J is TRBJ2-5 and V is TRBV5-1, with no clear D. The clonotype was recovered from an adult with an advanced solid tumor such as melanoma, head and neck, liver or kidney cancer. The CDR3 DNA follows: TGCGCCAGCAGCTTCGATGAGACCCAGTACTTC. Translating it yields CASSFDETQYF.